Reported below is one T cell receptor (beta chain). Antigen: not known. One end of the junction varies from germline; a read error may be responsible. This specimen belongs to a study of T cell responses to AZD1222 COVID-19 vaccine. At the level of the study: Both about-4-week and about-12-week second-dose recipients were combined.

Germline V lookup: CDR1 MDHEN, CDR2 SYDVKM. The length of the CDR3 is 10 residues. General study findings and limits: Donors, mostly white British, included more females; clonal diversity was possibly underestimated.

Measured with immunoSEQ multiplex PCR; TCRdb has only the in-frame clones, and not every one. Of about 110,000 clones listed, about 88% are singletons. This chain links TRBV28 with TRBJ1-2; weak D call: TRBD1 (6 bases). This TCR came from an adult in good health. The sequencing here drew on peripheral blood, taken on day 0 of AZD1222 vaccination. The CDR3 DNA follows: TGTGCCAGCAGACAGACGTGGACAGCCTTC. Residues: CASRQTWTAF.